The 7 T cell receptor beta chains listed next were all sequenced from one sample in a study of T cell responses to AZD1222 COVID-19 vaccine. Produced via immunoSEQ multiplex PCR; TCRdb's table is partial and in-frame only. In the table there are 150,000 to 200,000 clones, about 94% of which are singletons. The sample consisted of peripheral blood, taken on day 0 of AZD1222 vaccination. These receptors all stem from an adult in good health.

The rearrangement joins TRBV27 to TRBJ1-1; no clear D gene. Between the trimmed V and J ends, which lost 2 bases and 4 bases, there was a span of 14 bases. Germline values: CDR1 MNHEY, CDR2 SMNVEV (reference sequence). The CDR3 spans 15 residues. This chain's CDR3 is CASSLGLRPGTEAFF. Written as DNA, the CDR3 is TGTGCCAGCAGTTTAGGCCTAAGGCCTGGCACTGAAGCTTTCTTT.

This chain connects TRBV5-1 to TRBJ2-2; the match to TRBD2 covers 9 bases. Trimming took 4 bases from V and 4 from J; bases not matched to a gene: 5. CDR3 length: 15 amino acids. In germline, CDR1 is SGHRS, CDR2 YFSETQ. The CDR3 loop reads CASSSGTSSTGELFF. The CDR3 nucleotides read TGCGCCAGCAGCAGCGGGACTAGCAGCACCGGGGAGCTGTTTTTT.

The gene calls are TRBV6-1 and TRBJ2-1; D ambiguous. This CDR3 is 13 amino acids long. CDR1 MNHNS and CDR2 SASEGT come from the germline V gene. The V end lost 6 bases, the J end lost 6 bases, and 12 bases lay between the germline ends. The DNA for the CDR3 is TGTGCCAGCAGCCCACCAGGTGGCAATGAGCAGTTCTTC. Translated, it gives CASSPPGGNEQFF.

The V call is TRBV18, the J call TRBJ1-5; D remains ambiguous. CDR1 KGHSH and CDR2 LQKENI come from the germline V gene. The CDR3 sequence is 15 residues long. The V and J ends lost 1 base and 1 base respectively, with 8 bases between them. CDR3 coding DNA: TGTGCCAGCTCACCACAGGTGGGCAGCAATCAGCCCCAGCATTTT. It yields the protein CASSPQVGSNQPQHF.

This chain connects TRBV10-3 to TRBJ2-2, with a weak D call TRBD1 (5 bases). Germline CDR1 ENHRY, CDR2 SYGVKD. Deletions cut 4 bases from V and 8 bases from J, with 17 bases between. The CDR3 runs to 15 residues. CDR3 coding DNA: TGTGCCATCAGTGCTGGCATAACCTCAGGGGGGGAGCTGTTTTTT. This codes for CAISAGITSGGELFF.

This clone was detected only once. The chain uses TRBV5-4 and TRBJ1-5; 8 nucleotides match TRBD1. CDR1 is SGHNT, CDR2 YYREEE, per germline (reference sequence). This CDR3 comprises 17 residues. J was trimmed by 5 bases and V by 2 bases; bases with no gene match: 12. Here the CDR3 reads CASSFWTGSPLDQPQHF. The CDR3 region has the DNA TGTGCCAGCAGCTTCTGGACAGGGAGTCCACTCGATCAGCCCCAGCATTTT.

The rearrangement links TRBV18 to TRBJ2-1; D assignment may be TRBD1 or TRBD2 (5 bases each). V was pared by 5 bases and J by 1 base, with 12 bases between. The CDR3 is 15 residues long. Germline-derived CDR1 and CDR2 are KGHSH and LQKENI. CDR3 coding DNA: TGTGCCAGCTCAGAGGGACGGCGGTCCTACAATGAGCAGTTCTTC. Its translation is CASSEGRRSYNEQFF.